A selection of T cell receptor beta chains follows, all from one sample in a study of cytomegalovirus exposure and HLA in healthy donors. Generated by immunoSEQ multiplex PCR, the TCRdb table keeps only in-frame clones and is missing some. The top ten clones hold less than 2.5% of a sample with approximately 120,000 clones, about 76% of them seen once. What was sequenced was PBMCs. Receptors originate from a woman aged 30 to 39 in good health and CMV-seronegative. Each CDR3 is given with its conserved first and last residue. Fields, in order: J gene, clone size, D gene, V gene, CDR3 DNA, CDR3 protein. A D gene is named only where the DNA matches it firmly. Size is stated for part of the rows, as once, few or many counts, or as a class when the clone is expanded.

J: TRBJ2-3
size: .
D: TRBD1
V: TRBV19
DNA: TGTGCCAGTAGTATAGAGGAGGGACAGGGGGAAAATACGCAGTATTTT
CDR3: CASSIEEGQGENTQYF

J: TRBJ2-7
size: few
D: TRBD2
V: TRBV19
DNA: TGTGCCAGTAGTTCTCGGACTAGCGGGACCGGCACCTACGAGCAGTACTTC
CDR3: CASSSRTSGTGTYEQYF

J: TRBJ1-3
size: .
D: .
V: TRBV5-1
DNA: TGCGCCAGCAGCTTCTCAAGTGGGGCCTCTGGAAACACCATATATTTT
CDR3: CASSFSSGASGNTIYF

J: TRBJ2-3
size: few
D: .
V: TRBV5-1
DNA: TGCGCCAGCAGCCAGTACACAGATACGCAGTATTTT
CDR3: CASSQYTDTQYF

J: TRBJ2-2
size: .
D: TRBD2
V: TRBV6-1
DNA: TGTGCCAGCAAAGGACTAGCGGGAAACACCGGGGAGCTGTTTTTT
CDR3: CASKGLAGNTGELFF

J: TRBJ1-4
size: .
D: TRBD1
V: TRBV4-2
DNA: TGTGCCAGCAGCCAAAGAACCGGGACAGGGGGGCTAAATGAAAAACTGTTTTTT
CDR3: CASSQRTGTGGLNEKLFF

J: TRBJ1-3
size: .
D: TRBD1
V: TRBV9
DNA: TGTGCCAGCAGCGTCCAGGGGGCTCCCTCTGGAAACACCATATATTTT
CDR3: CASSVQGAPSGNTIYF

J: TRBJ2-5
size: few
D: .
V: TRBV29-1
DNA: TGCAGCGTGGGCTATCAAGAGACCCAGTACTTC
CDR3: CSVGYQETQYF

J: TRBJ2-1
size: .
D: .
V: TRBV7-2
DNA: TGTGCCAGCAGCTCCGCGGGTGGGTACAATGAGCAGTTCTTC
CDR3: CASSSAGGYNEQFF

J: TRBJ2-2
size: once
D: .
V: TRBV5-1
DNA: TGCGCCAGCAGCTTTTTCACAGCGAACACCGGGGAGCTGTTTTTT
CDR3: CASSFFTANTGELFF

J: TRBJ2-2
size: .
D: TRBD2
V: TRBV7-2
DNA: TGTGCCAGCAGCGCCAGCGGGAGGGGGGAGCTGTTTTTT
CDR3: CASSASGRGELFF

J: TRBJ2-4
size: .
D: TRBD1
V: TRBV6-5
DNA: TGTGCCAGCAGTTACTCACCAGGACAGGGGGACATTCAGTACTTC
CDR3: CASSYSPGQGDIQYF

J: TRBJ2-1
size: .
D: .
V: TRBV30
DNA: TGTGCCTGGAGCCCCAGAAATGAGCAGTTCTTC
CDR3: CAWSPRNEQFF

J: TRBJ2-5
size: .
D: TRBD1
V: TRBV2
DNA: TGTGCCAGCAGTGAATCGACAGGGCGAGAGACCCAGTACTTC
CDR3: CASSESTGRETQYF

J: TRBJ2-1
size: few
D: TRBD2
V: TRBV4-2
DNA: TGTGCCAGCAGCCAAGATAGCGGGTCCTACAATGAGCAGTTCTTC
CDR3: CASSQDSGSYNEQFF

J: TRBJ2-1
size: .
D: TRBD2
V: TRBV11-3
DNA: TGTGCCAGCAGCTTAGACAACACGGCGGGAGGGCCCTCCTACAATGAGCAGTTCTTC
CDR3: CASSLDNTAGGPSYNEQFF

J: TRBJ2-6
size: once
D: .
V: TRBV15
DNA: TGTGCCACCAGCAGAGGAAGGTCGGGCTCTGGGGCCAACGTCCTGACTTTC
CDR3: CATSRGRSGSGANVLTF

J: TRBJ2-1
size: .
D: .
V: TRBV7-7
DNA: TGTGCTAGCAGCTTTCGTGCTGGCCCACCCCGGGATGAGCAGTTCTTC
CDR3: CASSFRAGPPRDEQFF

J: TRBJ2-2
size: .
D: .
V: TRBV4-2
DNA: TGTGCCAGCAGCCAAGATTCCGGGGTAGCCGTTAGGGAGCTGTTTTTT
CDR3: CASSQDSGVAVRELFF

J: TRBJ2-1
size: few
D: .
V: TRBV4-2
DNA: TGTGCCAGCAGCCAAAGGGAGAACGAGCAGTTCTTC
CDR3: CASSQRENEQFF

J: TRBJ2-5
size: .
D: TRBD1
V: TRBV27
DNA: TGTGCCAGCAGTTTTCTACCTTGGGACAGACAAGAGACCCAGTACTTC
CDR3: CASSFLPWDRQETQYF

J: TRBJ1-1
size: .
D: .
V: TRBV19
DNA: TGTGACGCGGACAGAAACACTGAAGCTTTCTTT
CDR3: CDADRNTEAFF

J: TRBJ2-7
size: .
D: TRBD2
V: TRBV4-2
DNA: TGTGCCAGCAGCCACCCGACTAGCGGGAGCTACGAGCAGTACTTC
CDR3: CASSHPTSGSYEQYF

J: TRBJ2-3
size: .
D: TRBD2
V: TRBV5-1
DNA: TGCGCCAGCAGCGCCGGGACTAGCGGGACTATTCCTTACACAGATACGCAGTATTTT
CDR3: CASSAGTSGTIPYTDTQYF

J: TRBJ1-3
size: .
D: TRBD1
V: TRBV19
DNA: TGTGCCAGTAGTATAACAGGGGGCGCTGGAAACACCATATATTTT
CDR3: CASSITGGAGNTIYF

J: TRBJ2-5
size: .
D: TRBD2
V: TRBV7-7
DNA: TGTGCTAGCAGCTTAAGGGGGACTAGCGGGAGGGAAGAGACCCAGTACTTC
CDR3: CASSLRGTSGREETQYF

J: TRBJ1-2
size: .
D: TRBD1
V: TRBV29-1
DNA: TGCAGCGTTGGGACAGGGGCAATATGGAGTTATGGCTACACCTTC
CDR3: CSVGTGAIWSYGYTF

J: TRBJ2-7
size: .
D: .
V: TRBV19
DNA: TGTGCCAGTAGTATATTTAACGGCTACGAGCAGTACTTC
CDR3: CASSIFNGYEQYF

J: TRBJ2-2
size: .
D: .
V: TRBV6-1
DNA: TGTGCCAGCAGTTTCCGGGACACCAACACCGGGGAGCTGTTTTTT
CDR3: CASSFRDTNTGELFF

J: TRBJ1-5
size: .
D: TRBD1
V: TRBV28
DNA: TGTGCCAGCAGCCGGGACAGGGGACCTAGCAATCAGCCCCAGCATTTT
CDR3: CASSRDRGPSNQPQHF

J: TRBJ1-3
size: .
D: TRBD1
V: TRBV19
DNA: TGTGCCAGCCTGACAGGGGAGTCAGGAAACACCATATATTTT
CDR3: CASLTGESGNTIYF

J: TRBJ2-3
size: once
D: TRBD2
V: TRBV4-1
DNA: TGCGCCAGCAGCCCGAAAAATGGACTAGCGGTAACAGATACGCAGTATTTT
CDR3: CASSPKNGLAVTDTQYF

J: TRBJ1-2
size: .
D: .
V: TRBV27
DNA: TGTGCCAGCAGTTTATTGGGGGCAGGGGCACTCTTAGCTAACTATGGCTACACTTTC
CDR3: CASSLLGAGALLANYGYTF

J: TRBJ2-7
size: few
D: .
V: TRBV7-3
DNA: TGTGCCAGCGGAACCCGCAGGGTAGCCTACGAGCAGTACTTC
CDR3: CASGTRRVAYEQYF

J: TRBJ2-2
size: .
D: .
V: TRBV18
DNA: TGTGCCAGCTCACCTCGAGAGGGGAACACCGGGGAGCTGTTTTTT
CDR3: CASSPREGNTGELFF

J: TRBJ2-2
size: .
D: TRBD2
V: TRBV29-1
DNA: TGCAGCGTTGTGGCGGGAGGGGCCGGGGAGCTGTTTTTT
CDR3: CSVVAGGAGELFF

J: TRBJ2-5
size: .
D: .
V: TRBV5-1
DNA: TGCGCCAGCAGCTTGGAGTCAGGATGGCAGTTACCTCAAGAGACCCAGTACTTC
CDR3: CASSLESGWQLPQETQYF

J: TRBJ2-1
size: .
D: TRBD2
V: TRBV11-2
DNA: TGTGCCAGCAGCTTAGATTCTGTGAGCGGGAAGCAGTTCTTC
CDR3: CASSLDSVSGKQFF

J: TRBJ2-5
size: .
D: .
V: TRBV6-5
DNA: TGTGCCACCCGTCGGGGGATTATACAAGAGACCCAGTACTTC
CDR3: CATRRGIIQETQYF

J: TRBJ2-7
size: .
D: TRBD2
V: TRBV7-8
DNA: TGTGCCAGCAGCCCGAGGACTAGCGGGAGGGCCTACGAGCAGTACTTC
CDR3: CASSPRTSGRAYEQYF

J: TRBJ2-5
size: .
D: TRBD2
V: TRBV27
DNA: TGTGCCAGCAAGAGGGGACTAGCGGGAGTTATACAAGAGACCCAGTACTTC
CDR3: CASKRGLAGVIQETQYF

J: TRBJ1-1
size: .
D: .
V: TRBV11-2
DNA: TGTGCCAGCAGCGGAGAGGCCATCACTGAAGCTTTCTTT
CDR3: CASSGEAITEAFF

J: TRBJ2-1
size: .
D: TRBD2
V: TRBV4-3
DNA: TGCGCCAGCAGCCCTGAGGCTAGCGGGTATACTCTCCAATCTTCCAATGAGCAGTTCTTC
CDR3: CASSPEASGYTLQSSNEQFF

J: TRBJ1-2
size: .
D: .
V: TRBV4-3
DNA: TGCGCCAGCAGCCAAGATCACGGGGGGGCTCGAGGCTACACCTTC
CDR3: CASSQDHGGARGYTF

J: TRBJ2-3
size: .
D: TRBD1
V: TRBV7-8
DNA: TGTGCCAGCAGCTTACCACGTGACAGGGGGCAGTCCGATACGCAGTATTTT
CDR3: CASSLPRDRGQSDTQYF

J: TRBJ1-1
size: once
D: TRBD1
V: TRBV5-1
DNA: TGCGCCAGCAGCTCGACAGGGGGGGACACTGAAGCTTTCTTT
CDR3: CASSSTGGDTEAFF

J: TRBJ1-1
size: .
D: .
V: TRBV6-5
DNA: TGTGCCAGCAGTTATATAGGGGAAACTGAAGCTTTCTTT
CDR3: CASSYIGETEAFF

J: TRBJ2-7
size: .
D: .
V: TRBV18
DNA: TGTGCCAGCTCACCACCGTTCCCTAGTCCGTACGAGCAGTACTTC
CDR3: CASSPPFPSPYEQYF

J: TRBJ2-7
size: .
D: TRBD2
V: TRBV7-2
DNA: TGTGCCAGCAGCACCGGGACTAGCGGGAGGCGCCGCGGCTACGAGCAGTACTTC
CDR3: CASSTGTSGRRRGYEQYF

J: TRBJ1-1
size: once
D: TRBD1
V: TRBV15
DNA: TGTGCCACCAGCAGGGGACAGGGGAACACTGAAGCTTTCTTT
CDR3: CATSRGQGNTEAFF

J: TRBJ1-2
size: few
D: .
V: TRBV5-1
DNA: TGCGCCAGCAGGGACCAGGGAACCTATGGCTACACCTTC
CDR3: CASRDQGTYGYTF

J: TRBJ2-7
size: .
D: TRBD1
V: TRBV7-3
DNA: TGTGCCAGCAGTATCGACAGGGACAACGAGCAGTACTTC
CDR3: CASSIDRDNEQYF

J: TRBJ2-1
size: .
D: TRBD2
V: TRBV11-2
DNA: TGTGCCAGCAGCCGACGACTAGCGGGAGACAATGAGCAGTTCTTC
CDR3: CASSRRLAGDNEQFF

J: TRBJ2-7
size: once
D: TRBD1
V: TRBV27
DNA: TGTGCCAGCAGTTTGGGTTGGACAGGGAGCTACGAGCAGTACTTC
CDR3: CASSLGWTGSYEQYF

J: TRBJ1-5
size: once
D: .
V: TRBV30
DNA: TGTGCCTGGAGTGCCTCCCGGGCAGGGCAGCCCCAGCATTTT
CDR3: CAWSASRAGQPQHF

J: TRBJ1-5
size: .
D: TRBD1
V: TRBV7-4
DNA: TGTGCCAGCAGACAAGTCACAGGGGGTCGGAGCAATCAGCCCCAGCATTTT
CDR3: CASRQVTGGRSNQPQHF

J: TRBJ2-1
size: .
D: .
V: TRBV4-1
DNA: TGCGCCAGCAGCCAATCAGGTCCGGGAGCGGCGCATGAGCAGTTCTTC
CDR3: CASSQSGPGAAHEQFF

J: TRBJ2-2
size: once
D: TRBD1
V: TRBV10-3
DNA: TGTGCCATCAGTGCTAGGGGACAGTACACCGGGGAGCTGTTTTTT
CDR3: CAISARGQYTGELFF

J: TRBJ2-3
size: .
D: .
V: TRBV5-1
DNA: TGCGCCAGCAGCACTCCCCCAGATACGCAGTATTTT
CDR3: CASSTPPDTQYF